The clone carrying this T cell receptor (beta chain) was observed at least ten times. Its cognate antigen is unknown. As to time point: sample taken at primary tumor resection. Donors were over 70 untreated early-stage non-small cell lung cancer patients. TCRs were sequenced from unsorted whole RNA of tumor, nontumor lung or PBMC. Every molecule of TCR cDNA had its own unique molecular identifier. MiXCR, applied by TCRdb to the 5' RACE reads, yields one record per CDR3 protein. The sample gives roughly 8,900 distinct CDR3 sequences, around 8.7% of which show up once; roughly 12% is in the top ten. Germline CDR1 and CDR2: SGHRS and YFSETQ. The germline V and J ends were trimmed by 1 base and 6 bases, with 18 bases remaining between them. The CDR3 covers 16 residues. These data come from a study of spatial heterogeneity in lung cancer. Regarding the study as a whole: One measure, the expanded intratumoral alpha and beta TCR count, tracked tumor mutation counts.

This TCR was sampled from a female donor with early-stage non-small cell lung cancer. The sample consisted of lung tumor tissue, taken at surgery. The chain uses TRBV5-1 and TRBJ2-3; possible D gene TRBD2, 7 bases. The CDR3 is CASSLSRGGPADTQYF. CDR3 DNA: TGCGCCAGCAGCTTGTCGAGGGGGGGCCCAGCTGATACGCAGTATTTT.